This record covers a single TCR beta chain. Its cognate antigen is unknown. Researchers prepared the TCRbeta library using unique molecular identifiers, the study reports. TCRdb analysed the PCR reads with MiXCR anew, one entry per CDR3 protein. The data contain fewer than 350,000 distinct CDR3 sequences, approximately 10% of them singletons. Germline V gives CDR1 SNHLY, CDR2 FYNNEI. The CDR3 consists of 16 residues. V lost 7 bases and J 0 bases, leaving 15 bases between the germline ends. The sample comes from a study of T-cell reconstitution after alpha-beta-depleted transplantation in children. Findings of the study overall: About two months after transplant, alpha-beta T cells reportedly came from several hundred expanded graft clones. Newly generated T cells supplied most T-cell counts and diversity one year post-transplant. Surviving thymic progenitors and recipient T cells were the source of high TCRbeta diversity at day 60 in some patients.

The clonotype comes from a male patient aged 2-10 years who had a stem cell transplant for chronic granulomatous disease, so the T cells may come from the graft donor. The chain couples TRBV2 to TRBJ2-2; the D is unclear. This specimen was peripheral blood, taken 180 days after TCRalphabeta/CD19-depleted stem cell transplant. The CDR3 region is CASTNKGLPNTGELFF. CDR3 DNA: TGTGCCAGCACTAATAAGGGTCTACCGAACACCGGGGAGCTGTTTTTT.